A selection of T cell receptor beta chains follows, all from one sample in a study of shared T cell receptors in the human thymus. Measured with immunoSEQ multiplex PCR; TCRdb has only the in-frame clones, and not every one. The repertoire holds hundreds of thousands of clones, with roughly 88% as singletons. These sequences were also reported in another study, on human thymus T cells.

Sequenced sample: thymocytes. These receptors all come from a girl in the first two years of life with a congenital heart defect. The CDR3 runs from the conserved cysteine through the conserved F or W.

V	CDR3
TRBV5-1	CASSLPTYRVQETQYF
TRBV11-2	CASSPGGIRSSTDTQYF
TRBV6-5	CASSYSRQESNTEAFF
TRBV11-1	CASSQTGTGGPWNTEAFF
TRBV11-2	CASSLTRRYSNQPQHF
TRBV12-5	CASGLARTGDEYGYTF
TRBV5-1	CASSVVPGGVTEAFF
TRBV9	CASGGGASNTGELFF
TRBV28	CASSAGGGEQYF
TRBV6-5	CASTVQDSYEQYF
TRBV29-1	CSAGGGYGYTF
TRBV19	CASRKLRDRAKDDRFPPDTDTQYF
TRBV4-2	CASSQEGRTGDFSNQPQHF
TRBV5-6	CASSPPGGGNTIYF
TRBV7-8	CASRRSGLGQPQHF
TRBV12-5	CASARWRRGMNTEAFF
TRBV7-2	CASSLPVVGQGNYEQYF
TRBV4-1	CASSQEPGQGLYEQYF
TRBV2	CASRPGTSGYTF
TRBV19	CASSIDSLAGGPDTQYF
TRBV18	CASSPGLAITDTQYF
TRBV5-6	CASSPPVRSNYGYTF
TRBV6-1	CASSASPGNTEAFF
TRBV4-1	CASSQRSQGLNTGELFF
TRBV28	CASTLTGANSYEQYF
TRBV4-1	CASSQIGTGEGYTF
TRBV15	CATSIRLRSTFEQYF
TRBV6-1	CASSGRGDTITGELFF
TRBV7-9	CASSLLFEERGGESTEAFF
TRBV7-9	CASSCNNTEAFF